This T cell receptor beta chain was sequenced for a study of regulatory T cells in long-lasting Graves disease. General study results and limits: TCR diversity was lower in persistent Graves' patients (versus newly diagnosed ones). Segments TRBV28, TRBJ1-2 and TRBJ2-5 showed preferential usage in persistent disease.

This clonotype was picked up many times. Antigen unknown. Documented time point: newly diagnosed GD, antithyroid drugs for less than 3 months. RNA from PBMCs was the source of the TCR library. HTBI primers from iRepertoire and Arm-PCR of CDR3 regions yielded the TCR beta libraries. TCRdb reprocessed the multiplex PCR reads with MiXCR, giving one entry per CDR3 protein. Of 360,000 or so distinct CDR3 sequences in the sample, roughly 16% were seen once. Trimming removed 6 bases from V and 4 bases from J; junction bases left unmatched: 6. CDR3 length equals 14 residues. The germline V gene encodes CDR1 SNHLY and CDR2 FYNNEI. Another study also made use of these data, one on T cells in Graves' hyperthyroidism and ophthalmopathy. That paper states: HTBI primers drove first-round RT-PCR of the TCR CDR3. Ophthalmopathy was distinguished from stable hyperthyroidism by 13 V-J signatures.

V and J are TRBV2 and TRBJ1-2; 9 bases map to TRBD1. The material was peripheral blood mononuclear cells (PBMCs), obtained at new diagnosis, from a patient treated with antithyroid drugs. The sequence derives from a young woman with Graves disease. CDR3 in amino acids: CASRGDRDGYGYTF. CDR3 coding DNA: TGTGCCAGCAGGGGGGACAGGGACGGCTATGGCTACACCTTC. The full variable domain, rest sourced from reference TRBV2 and TRBJ1-2, is EPEVTQTPSHQVTQMGQEVILRCVPISNHLYFYWYRQILGQKVEFLVSFYNNEISEKSEIFDDQFSVERPDGSNFTLKIRSTKLEDSAMYFCASRGDRDGYGYTFGSGTRLTVV.